The 26 T cell receptor beta chains below come from one sample, sequenced in a study of blood T cell repertoires in COVID-19. Using immunoSEQ multiplex PCR, the repertoire was profiled, and TCRdb retains in-frame clones only, with some absent. The sample lists just over 300,000 clones; roughly 90% were seen once. Sequencing used peripheral blood. These receptors were taken from a man aged 18 to 29 with active or convalescent COVID-19.

The chain links TRBV4-3 to TRBJ2-2, with 7 bases that match TRBD1. After removal of 4 bases from V and 5 bases from J, the junction contained 7 bases not matched to a gene. Germline-derived CDR1 and CDR2 are LGHNA and YSLEER. The length of the CDR3 is 15 residues. The DNA for the CDR3 is TGCGCCAGCAGCCCAAATCTCAGGGGGACCGGGGAGCTGTTTTTT. As protein: CASSPNLRGTGELFF.

The chain couples TRBV6-5 to TRBJ2-1; D is unresolved. V dropped 7 bases and J dropped 0 bases, with 13 bases sitting between them. The CDR3 contains 15 residues. The germline CDR1 and CDR2 sequences are MNHEY and SVGAGI. CDR3 loop: CASKRSRNSYNEQFF. CDR3 nucleotides: TGTGCCAGCAAACGGTCGAGGAACTCCTACAATGAGCAGTTCTTC.

The rearrangement joins TRBV9 to TRBJ1-4; 10 nucleotides match TRBD1. The CDR3 runs to 15 residues. CDR1 is SGDLS and CDR2 is YYNGEE in the germline V gene. J gave up 3 bases and V 3 bases, and 2 bases lay outside the gene matches. CDR3 protein: CASSAGQGANEKLFF. CDR3 DNA: TGTGCCAGCAGCGCAGGACAGGGGGCTAATGAAAAACTGTTTTTT.

The chain employs TRBV28 and TRBJ2-7, with 9 positions matching TRBD1. Per the germline V gene, CDR1 is MDHEN and CDR2 is SYDVKM. The V and J ends lost 1 base and 2 bases, in that order; junction bases with no gene match: 6. This CDR3 region has 16 residues. The chain's CDR3 is CASSLSGQGLTYEQYF. CDR3 sequence (DNA): TGTGCCAGCAGTTTATCTGGACAGGGGCTCACCTACGAGCAGTACTTC.

This sequence joins TRBV12-1 and TRBJ1-5; the D call of TRBD1 is as the table states it, not checked on the DNA. TRBV12-1 is reported as a pseudogene. The CDR3 length is 15 residues. The DNA for the CDR3 is TGTGCCAGCAGCCCTCCAGGGGGCAAGGATCAGCCCCAGCATTTT. This codes for CASSPPGGKDQPQHF.

V usage is TRBV4-3 and J usage is TRBJ1-4; D uncertain. V was clipped by 0 bases and J by 3 bases, with 8 bases between them. CDR1 is LGHNA and CDR2 is YSLEER in the germline V gene. The CDR3 extends over 15 amino acids. CDR3 protein: CASSQDVAANEKLFF. CDR3 nucleotide sequence: TGCGCCAGCAGCCAAGATGTGGCAGCTAATGAAAAACTGTTTTTT.

The CDR3 loop reads CASSPDTVYGYTF. The CDR3 nucleotides are TGCGCCAGCAGCCCGGACACCGTCTATGGCTACACCTTC. This rearrangement joins TRBV5-1 to TRBJ1-2, with TRBD1 as a possible D gene (5 bases). V was cut by 4 bases and J by 4 bases, with 11 bases left in between. CDR1 and CDR2 from the germline V gene are SGHRS and YFSETQ. The CDR3 loop spans 13 amino acids.

The V and J genes are TRBV5-1 and TRBJ2-7, with TRBD1 matching 7 bases. This CDR3 comprises 15 residues. With V trimmed by 4 bases and J by 0 bases, 7 bases remained unmatched. Germline assignment: CDR1 SGHRS and CDR2 YFSETQ. CDR3 DNA sequence: TGCGCCAGCAGCACCGGGACAGTTTCCTCCTACGAGCAGTACTTC. This encodes CASSTGTVSSYEQYF.

The rearrangement uses TRBV15 and TRBJ2-1; D remains unclear. The CDR3 has 13 residues. Per germline, CDR1 LNHNV and CDR2 YYDKDF (reference sequence). The V end lost 5 bases, the J end lost 6 bases, and 11 bases lay between the germline ends. This chain's CDR3 is CATSPFVSNEQFF. The CDR3 DNA is TGTGCCACCAGCCCCTTTGTCAGCAATGAGCAGTTCTTC.

This rearrangement joins TRBV27 to TRBJ2-1; 8 bases are a match to TRBD2. The CDR3 consists of 15 residues. V trimming: 1 base; J trimming: 6 bases; junction bases outside the gene matches: 5. Germline loops: CDR1 MNHEY, CDR2 SMNVEV (reference sequence). Here the CDR3 reads CASSLFGGVFNEQFF. CDR3 sequence (DNA): TGTGCCAGCAGTTTATTCGGGGGGGTCTTCAATGAGCAGTTCTTC.

V usage is TRBV2 and J usage is TRBJ2-6; maybe TRBD1 (5 bases). The V and J ends lost 8 bases and 1 base respectively, with 9 bases between them. Germline CDR1 reads SNHLY; CDR2 reads FYNNEI. The CDR3 totals 14 residues. CDR3 region: CASPGKSGANVLTF. In DNA form, the CDR3 reads TGTGCCAGCCCAGGGAAATCTGGGGCCAACGTCCTGACTTTC.

The chain recombines TRBV15 with TRBJ2-5; D not resolved. Trimming left V 2 bases short and J 5 bases short, with 18 bases between. CDR1 LNHNV and CDR2 YYDKDF come from the germline V gene (reference sequence). The CDR3 is 16 residues long. The CDR3 nucleotides read TGTGCCACCAGCAGACTGGCGGTCACCAATGGGGAGACCCAGTACTTC. Translated: CATSRLAVTNGETQYF.

This clone was seen just once. One end of the junction is discordant with germline, which a read error may explain. The chain joins TRBV14 to TRBJ1-1; perhaps TRBD1 as D (6 bases). The CDR3 loop spans 13 amino acids. Per the germline V gene, CDR1 is SGHDN and CDR2 is FVKESK. The CDR3 loop reads CASRQGMDSEAFF. CDR3 in DNA: TGTGCCAGCAGGCAAGGGATGGACAGTGAAGCTTTCTTT.

This chain links TRBV6-2 or TRBV6-3 with TRBJ2-7, with D unclear. The CDR3 consists of 14 residues. Germline CDR1 MNHEY, CDR2 SVGEGT. Trimming stripped 2 bases from V and 6 bases from J, with 14 bases between. The CDR3 DNA is TGTGCCAGCAGTTACGTAGCAAGTCGGATCGAGCAGTACTTC. Amino acid sequence: CASSYVASRIEQYF.

This clone was detected only once. V gene TRBV3-1 (or the pseudogene TRBV3-2) combines with J gene TRBJ1-4, with D perhaps TRBD1 (5 bases). Trimming stripped 4 bases from V and 2 bases from J, with 11 bases between. This CDR3 is built from 15 residues. Germline lookup yields CDR1 LGHDT and CDR2 YNNKEL (reference sequence). CDR3 protein: CASSPPGGTNEKLFF. Written as DNA, the CDR3 is TGTGCCAGCAGCCCCCCGGGGGGGACTAATGAAAAACTGTTTTTT.

The DNA of the CDR3 is TGTGCCAGCAGCTTAGGGACAGGAACAAAGAGAAACACCATATATTTT. This encodes CASSLGTGTKRNTIYF. The J gene is TRBJ1-3, the V gene TRBV7-2; TRBD1 matches 7 bases. Per the germline V gene, CDR1 is SGHTA and CDR2 is FQGNSA. This CDR3 region has 16 residues. The V segment lost 1 base and the J segment 5 bases; nucleotides outside the gene matches: 8.

V usage is TRBV18 and J usage is TRBJ2-1; 15 bases are shared with TRBD2. The ends lost 3 bases at V and 8 bases at J; junction bases unmatched: 2. Per germline, CDR1 KGHSH and CDR2 LQKENI. The CDR3 is 15 residues long. The CDR3 is CASSPRTSGGDEQFF. Written as DNA, the CDR3 is TGTGCCAGCTCACCCCGGACTAGCGGGGGGGATGAGCAGTTCTTC.

V is TRBV4-1 and J is TRBJ2-2, with D possibly TRBD2 on 6 matching bases. This CDR3 contains 16 residues. Between the trimmed V and J ends, which lost 4 bases and 4 bases, there was a span of 16 bases. CDR1 and CDR2 from the germline V gene are MGHRA and YSYEKL. DNA for the CDR3: TGCGCCAGCAGCCGCCCTGTTCGGGGGACCACCGGGGAGCTGTTTTTT. Protein: CASSRPVRGTTGELFF.

J is TRBJ1-2 and V is TRBV6-5; 8 bases align to TRBD1. V gave up 7 bases and J gave up 8 bases; unmatched junction bases: 9. Germline lookup yields CDR1 MNHEY and CDR2 SVGAGI. The CDR3 loop spans 13 amino acids. The CDR3 nucleotides read TGTGCCAGCAAACGCAGGGGGCTTGAGGGCTACACCTTC. The encoded protein is CASKRRGLEGYTF.

The chain combines TRBV12-3 or TRBV12-4 with TRBJ1-1; 7 bases are a match to TRBD1. Trimming cost V 7 bases and J 4 bases; bases outside gene matches: 6. The CDR3 extends over 13 amino acids. CDR3 coding DNA: TGTGCCAGCAAGAGGGGGCAGCTCACTGAAGCTTTCTTT. The encoded protein is CASKRGQLTEAFF.

The chain is built from TRBV28 and TRBJ2-4; D gene ambiguous. Per germline, CDR1 MDHEN and CDR2 SYDVKM. The CDR3 loop spans 17 amino acids. The V and J ends lost 3 bases and 2 bases respectively, with 17 bases between them. CDR3 region: CASSLLGSPLPKNIQYF. The CDR3 nucleotides are TGTGCCAGCAGTTTGCTCGGGTCGCCTCTTCCCAAAAACATTCAGTACTTC.

V usage is TRBV12-3 or TRBV12-4 and J usage is TRBJ1-1, with no clear D. Trimming removed 3 bases from V and 3 bases from J, with 5 bases in between. This CDR3 contains 12 residues. The CDR3 loop is CASSFADTEAFF. In DNA, the CDR3 is TGTGCCAGCAGTTTCGCGGACACTGAAGCTTTCTTT.

The table lists this clone with a count of one. V and J are TRBV3-1 (or the pseudogene TRBV3-2) and TRBJ2-3; D remains ambiguous. The germline V and J ends were trimmed by 2 bases and 0 bases, with 9 bases remaining between them. The CDR3 extends over 15 amino acids. Germline CDR1 and CDR2: LGHDT and YNNKEL (reference sequence). The CDR3 loop is CASSQFVGSTDTQYF. In DNA form, the CDR3 reads TGTGCCAGCAGCCAATTTGTCGGTAGCACAGATACGCAGTATTTT.

The chain employs TRBV5-8 and TRBJ2-1, with 9 bases identical to TRBD2. Germline lookup yields CDR1 SGHTS and CDR2 YDEGEE. V trimming: 4 bases; J trimming: 8 bases; junction bases outside the gene matches: 10. The CDR3 is 15 residues long. Written as DNA, the CDR3 is TGTGCCAGCAGCCCCGGCGGTAGCGGGAGCGATGAGCAGTTCTTC. It encodes CASSPGGSGSDEQFF.

Details on this clone: Other DNA sequences within the sample encode an identical CDR3. The chain recombines TRBV7-2 with TRBJ1-1; D unresolved. V shed 1 base and J shed 0 bases, with 6 bases lying between them. The CDR3 length is 14 residues. In germline, CDR1 is SGHTA, CDR2 FQGNSA. DNA for the CDR3: TGTGCCAGCAGCTTAGACAGAGTGAACACTGAAGCTTTCTTT. Translated, it gives CASSLDRVNTEAFF.

The V call is TRBV9, the J call TRBJ1-1; D not certain. The CDR3 runs to 13 residues. Trimming shortened V by 7 bases and J by 6 bases, and 16 bases separated the two germline ends. CDR1 and CDR2 from the germline V gene are SGDLS and YYNGEE. CDR3 sequence: CASERRPGSEAFF. The CDR3 DNA sequence: TGTGCCAGCGAAAGGAGACCCGGGTCTGAAGCTTTCTTT.